These 3 T cell receptor beta chains were sequenced from one sample in a study of somatic mutations in cytotoxic T cells in rheumatoid arthritis. Sequenced by immunoSEQ multiplex PCR; TCRdb stores in-frame clones only, minus some. The table includes around 12,000 clones, more than 75% detected once. The specimen was CD8+ T cells sorted from blood. The receptors originated from a man over 45 in good health.

V and J are TRBV6-6 and TRBJ1-4; 8 nucleotides agree with TRBD1. Looked up from germline, CDR1 is MNHNY and CDR2 is SVGAGI (reference sequence). Trimming took 5 bases from V and 17 from J; bases not matched to a gene: 7. The CDR3 is 11 amino acids. The CDR3, as DNA: TGTGCCAGCAGTCTCGGACAGGGATTTTTTTTT. Its protein product is CASSLGQGFFF.

The CDR3 reads CASGARMNTEAFF. DNA for the CDR3: TGTGCCAGCGGGGCGAGGATGAACACTGAAGCTTTCTTT. The chain employs TRBV6-1 and TRBJ1-1; possible D gene TRBD1, 5 bases. The CDR3 covers 13 residues. CDR1 and CDR2 from the germline V gene are MNHNS and SASEGT. V lost 8 bases, J lost 0 bases, and 10 bases lay in between.

The chain joins TRBV11-3 to TRBJ2-1; 8 positions agree with TRBD1. Per the germline V gene, CDR1 is SGHNT and CDR2 is YENEEA. V dropped 4 bases and J dropped 8; count of bases not matched to a gene: 4. This CDR3 has 13 amino acids. CDR3 loop: CASSYLQGDEQFF. In nucleotides, the CDR3 is TGTGCCAGCAGCTATTTACAGGGGGATGAGCAGTTCTTC.